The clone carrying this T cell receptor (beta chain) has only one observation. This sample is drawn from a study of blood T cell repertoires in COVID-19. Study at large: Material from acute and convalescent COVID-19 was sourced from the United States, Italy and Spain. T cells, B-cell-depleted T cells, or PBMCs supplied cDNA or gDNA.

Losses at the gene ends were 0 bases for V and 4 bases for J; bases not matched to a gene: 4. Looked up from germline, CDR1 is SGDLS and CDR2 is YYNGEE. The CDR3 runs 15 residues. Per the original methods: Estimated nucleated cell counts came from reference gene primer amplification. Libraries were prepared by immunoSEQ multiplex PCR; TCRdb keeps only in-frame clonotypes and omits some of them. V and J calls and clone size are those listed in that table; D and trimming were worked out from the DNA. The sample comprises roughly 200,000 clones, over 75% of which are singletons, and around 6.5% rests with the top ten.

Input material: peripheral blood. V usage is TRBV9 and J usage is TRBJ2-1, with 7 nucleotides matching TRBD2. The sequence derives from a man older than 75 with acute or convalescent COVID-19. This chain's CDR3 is CASSVDGAGYNEQFF. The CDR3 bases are TGTGCCAGCAGCGTAGACGGAGCGGGATACAATGAGCAGTTCTTC.